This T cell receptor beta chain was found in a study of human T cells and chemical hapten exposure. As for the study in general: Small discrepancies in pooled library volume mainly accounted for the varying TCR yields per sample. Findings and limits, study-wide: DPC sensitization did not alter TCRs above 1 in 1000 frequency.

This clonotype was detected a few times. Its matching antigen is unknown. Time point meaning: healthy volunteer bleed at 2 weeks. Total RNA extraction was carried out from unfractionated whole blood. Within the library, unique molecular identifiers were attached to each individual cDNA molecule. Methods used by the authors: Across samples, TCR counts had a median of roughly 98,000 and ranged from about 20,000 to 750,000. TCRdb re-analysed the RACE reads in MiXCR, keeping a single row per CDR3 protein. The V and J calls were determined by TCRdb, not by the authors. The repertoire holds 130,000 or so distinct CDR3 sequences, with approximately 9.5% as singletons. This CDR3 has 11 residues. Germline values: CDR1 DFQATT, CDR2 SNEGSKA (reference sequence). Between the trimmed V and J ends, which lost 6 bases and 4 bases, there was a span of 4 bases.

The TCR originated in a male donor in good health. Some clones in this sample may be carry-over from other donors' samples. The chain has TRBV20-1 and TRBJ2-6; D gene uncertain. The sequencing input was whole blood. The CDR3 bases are TGCAGTGCGCAAGGGGCCAACGTCCTGACTTTC. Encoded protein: CSAQGANVLTF.